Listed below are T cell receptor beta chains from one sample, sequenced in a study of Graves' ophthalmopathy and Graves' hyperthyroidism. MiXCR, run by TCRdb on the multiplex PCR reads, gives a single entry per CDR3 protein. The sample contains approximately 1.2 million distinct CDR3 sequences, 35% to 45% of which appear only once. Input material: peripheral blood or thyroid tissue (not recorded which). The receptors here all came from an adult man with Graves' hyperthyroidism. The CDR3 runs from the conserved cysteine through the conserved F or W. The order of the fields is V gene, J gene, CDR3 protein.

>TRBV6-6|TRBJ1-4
CASRHQGQGEKLFF
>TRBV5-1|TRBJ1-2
CASSARQGYGYTF
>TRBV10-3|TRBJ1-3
CAINGQGGNTIYF
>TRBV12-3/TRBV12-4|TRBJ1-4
CASSLGFPMGFATNEKLFF
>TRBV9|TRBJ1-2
CASSVARSTDRAYGYTF
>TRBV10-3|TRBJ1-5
CAISDVARAGNQPQHF
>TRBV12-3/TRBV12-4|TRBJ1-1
CASSELRVDTEAFF
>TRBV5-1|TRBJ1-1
CASSLGGQGTEAFF
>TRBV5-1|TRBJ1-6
CASSLAGTLSPLHF
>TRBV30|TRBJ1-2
CAWTSVGAFYGYTF
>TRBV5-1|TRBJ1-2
CASSNRARGYGYTF
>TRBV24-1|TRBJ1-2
CATSERSGVRGYTF
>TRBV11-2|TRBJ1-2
CASSLTPQGPGYTF
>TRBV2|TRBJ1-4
CATQYLTGRHLRKKLFF
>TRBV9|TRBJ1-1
CASSVARDSEAFF
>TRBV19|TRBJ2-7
CATRDRSSYEQYF
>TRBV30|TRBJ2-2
CAWSGQGRNTGELFF
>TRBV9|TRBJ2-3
CASSLVGQGADTQYF
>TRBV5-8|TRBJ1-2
CASSLALRYDTTGDYGYTF
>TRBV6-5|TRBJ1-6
CASSYQEPGRTFNSPLHF
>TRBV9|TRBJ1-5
CASSVDVRHYQPQHF
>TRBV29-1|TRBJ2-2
CSLAGGSNTGELFF
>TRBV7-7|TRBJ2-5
CASSVERIPGTQYF
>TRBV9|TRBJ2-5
CASSAPGTETQYF
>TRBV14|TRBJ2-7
CASRNLLAGLSYEQYF
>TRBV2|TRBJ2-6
CASSGPRGSGANVLTF
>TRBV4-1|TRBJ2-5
CASSQDRDTLQETQYF
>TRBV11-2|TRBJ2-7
CASSLGTSAVYEQYF
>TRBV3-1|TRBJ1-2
CASSQAADRGYGYTF
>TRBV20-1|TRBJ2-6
CSATAGTGANVLTF
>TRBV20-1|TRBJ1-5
CSARIGPYGNQPQHF
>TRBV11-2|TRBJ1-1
CASPGQGRAMNTEAFF
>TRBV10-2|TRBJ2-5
CASTLAQYQKTQYF
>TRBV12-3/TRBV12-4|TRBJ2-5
CASNLSGRETQYF